The 10 T cell receptor beta chains in this list originate from one sample, sequenced in a study of T cell repertoires in cytomegalovirus infection (dated by TCRdb to the late 2010s). Antigen specificity for these receptors is unknown. For sequencing, an Illumina HiSeq 1500 was employed. The public reads were quality trimmed at Q25 with fastp and then assembled into clones with MiXCR by TCRdb, keeping productive beta chains. Merged by CDR3 protein, the rows form single entries marked with the most common genes and DNA. The sample table lists around 110,000 distinct CDR3 sequences, roughly a tenth of them with a count of one. The ten largest account for 31% of the sample. Material: PBMCs, sequenced either directly or after in vitro stimulation (not recorded which). The receptor source for this set is a human donor in good health (CMV status not recorded). Some clones in this sample may be carry-over from other donors' samples.

This clonotype was picked up a small number of times. The V and J genes are TRBV2 and TRBJ2-1; 7 positions agree with TRBD2. With V trimmed by 2 bases and J by 7 bases, 5 bases remained unmatched. Germline loops: CDR1 SNHLY, CDR2 FYNNEI. This CDR3 contains 14 residues. The CDR3 is CASSERLAANEQFF. The DNA of the CDR3 is TGTGCCAGCAGTGAACGGCTAGCGGCAAATGAGCAGTTCTTC.

This clonotype appeared many times. V usage is TRBV4-1 and J usage is TRBJ2-5; D might be TRBD1 (5 bases). The V end lost 1 base, the J end lost 5 bases, and 14 bases lay between the germline ends. The CDR3 spans 15 residues. The germline gives CDR1 MGHRA, CDR2 YSYEKL. The CDR3 here is CASSQVSGRMETQYF. DNA for the CDR3: TGCGCCAGCAGCCAAGTTTCAGGGCGGATGGAGACCCAGTACTTC.

The CDR3 spells CATSRELEEWGPGELFF. The CDR3 coding sequence is TGTGCCACCAGCAGAGAATTGGAGGAATGGGGGCCCGGGGAGCTGTTTTTT. The chain employs TRBV15 and TRBJ2-2; D might be TRBD1 (6 bases). Looked up from germline, CDR1 is LNHNV and CDR2 is YYDKDF (reference sequence). The CDR3 totals 17 residues. V lost 0 bases and J lost 6, with 17 bases in between. The whole variable domain, filled in from reference TRBV15 and TRBJ2-2, reads DAMVIQNPRYQVTQFGKPVTLSCSQTLNHNVMYWYQQKSSQAPKLLFHYYDKDFNNEADTPDNFQSRRPNTSFCFLDIRSPGLGDTAMYLCATSRELEEWGPGELFFGEGSRLTVL.

The chain combines TRBV15 with TRBJ2-1; D is possibly TRBD1 (6 bases). V lost 4 bases and J lost 12, with 16 bases in between. The V gene's germline CDR1 is LNHNV and CDR2 YYDKDF (reference sequence). This CDR3 region has 13 residues. The CDR3, as DNA: TGTGCCACCAGCACCAAGACAGGCCCGGTGCAGTTCTTC. Its translation is CATSTKTGPVQFF.

This chain connects TRBV27 to TRBJ2-1, with TRBD2 matching over 7 bases. V lost 7 bases, J lost 3 bases, and 15 bases stayed unmatched. The CDR3 is 17 amino acids. The germline gives CDR1 MNHEY, CDR2 SMNVEV (reference sequence). The CDR3 protein is CASNPEGGSGDYNEQFF. The CDR3 nucleotides are TGTGCCAGCAACCCGGAGGGTGGGAGCGGGGACTACAATGAGCAGTTCTTC.

This clonotype was seen only a few times. This chain links TRBV2 with TRBJ1-4, with 7 bases that match TRBD1. With 6 bases clipped from V and 8 bases from J, the junction kept 9 bases outside the gene matches. Per the germline V gene, CDR1 is SNHLY and CDR2 is FYNNEI. This CDR3 has 14 amino acids. The CDR3: CASRETGDVEKLFF. CDR3 in DNA: TGTGCCAGCAGGGAAACAGGGGATGTCGAAAAACTGTTTTTT.

At least ten counts were recorded for this clonotype. This chain connects TRBV6-2 or TRBV6-3 to TRBJ1-1; D perhaps matches TRBD1 (5 bases). The germline V gene encodes CDR1 MNHEY and CDR2 SVGEGT. This CDR3 contains 14 residues. V gave up 7 bases and J gave up 6 bases, with 18 bases separating them. The chain's CDR3 is CASINPGGFPEAFF. CDR3 DNA sequence: TGTGCCAGCATCAACCCGGGGGGTTTTCCTGAAGCTTTCTTT.

This clonotype was detected ten times or more. This chain joins TRBV7-2 and TRBJ2-1; TRBD2 agrees at 9 bases. This CDR3 region has 19 residues. Germline V gives CDR1 SGHTA, CDR2 FQGNSA. After removal of 7 bases from V and 0 bases from J, the junction contained 16 bases not matched to a gene. In DNA form, the CDR3 reads TGTGCCAGCACATTTCCCAAGGCGGGAGGGATTAGCTCCTACAATGAGCAGTTCTTC. This codes for CASTFPKAGGISSYNEQFF. Based on the CDR3 plus reference TRBV7-2 and TRBJ2-1, the full variable domain is GAGVSQSPSNKVTEKGKDVELRCDPISGHTALYWYRQSLGQGLEFLIYFQGNSAPDKSGLPSDRFSAERTGGSVSTLTIQRTQQEDSAVYLCASTFPKAGGISSYNEQFFGPGTRLTVL.

This clonotype was counted at least ten times. This chain links TRBV7-9 with TRBJ2-3; D unclear. The CDR3 has 15 residues. V lost 6 bases to trimming and J lost 4 bases, with 17 bases between them. Germline CDR1 SEHNR, CDR2 FQNEAQ (reference sequence). Written as DNA, the CDR3 is TGTGCCAGCAGTTCGGACGTCCTCGCCGCAGATACGCAGTATTTT. Translated: CASSSDVLAADTQYF.

This sequence joins TRBV12-3 or TRBV12-4 and TRBJ2-1, with 11 bases lining up with TRBD1. V lost 6 bases to trimming and J lost 9 bases; unmatched junction nucleotides: 7. This CDR3 has 14 amino acids. The CDR3 sequence is CASRDRGHLGEQFF. In DNA form, the CDR3 reads TGTGCCAGCAGGGACAGGGGGCATCTTGGTGAGCAGTTCTTC.